These 18 T cell receptor beta chains were sequenced from one sample in a study of identifying expanded T cells in peripheral blood. Sequenced by immunoSEQ multiplex PCR; TCRdb stores in-frame clones only, minus some. This sample yields about 82,000 clones, of which 80% to 90% are seen a single time; approximately 7% belongs to the top ten. Sequenced: blood. These receptors all stem from a person aged 18-69 years in good health.

In this sample, this clone turned up once. The J gene is TRBJ2-5, the V gene TRBV29-1; no clear D. The CDR3 has 11 amino acids. With 6 bases removed from V and 2 bases from J, the gap between germline ends came to 7 bases. Germline V gives CDR1 SQVTM, CDR2 ANQGSEA. CDR3 in DNA: TGCAGCGTCAGGAAGCAAGAGACCCAGTACTTC. Its protein is CSVRKQETQYF.

The chain employs TRBV29-1 and TRBJ2-2; D is possibly TRBD1 (6 bases). CDR3 size: 15 residues. Germline V gene sequence: CDR1 SQVTM, CDR2 ANQGSEA. Trimming shortened V by 7 bases and J by 5 bases, and 20 bases separated the two germline ends. The CDR3 nucleotides read TGCAGCGCCAGCGCAGGGGCGAGTTGGACCGGGGAGCTGTTTTTT. It encodes CSASAGASWTGELFF.

The chain employs TRBV6-1 and TRBJ1-2; 8 nucleotides match TRBD1. The CDR3 consists of 15 residues. Trimming removed 4 bases from V and 4 bases from J; junction bases left unmatched: 8. Germline assignment: CDR1 MNHNS and CDR2 SASEGT. CDR3 residues: CASSGQGALSYGYTF. CDR3 in DNA: TGTGCCAGCAGTGGTCAGGGGGCACTGTCCTATGGCTACACCTTC.

The rearrangement joins TRBV5-5 to TRBJ1-4; D is undetermined. This CDR3 has 12 amino acids. V was trimmed by 5 bases and J by 16 bases, leaving 18 bases between them. Germline V lookup: CDR1 SGHKS, CDR2 YYEKEE (reference sequence). The CDR3 protein is CASSSDGVSPFF. For the CDR3, the DNA is TGTGCCAGCAGTTCGGATGGGGTTAGTCCGTTTTTT. Full variable domain (missing parts from reference TRBV5-5 and TRBJ1-4): DAGVTQSPTHLIKTRGQQVTLRCSPISGHKSVSWYQQVLGQGPQFIFQYYEKEERGRGNFPDRFSARQFPNYSSELNVNALLLGDSALYLCASSSDGVSPFFGSGTQLSVL.

This clone appeared once. V gene TRBV27 combines with J gene TRBJ1-5; D gene unclear. The CDR3 runs 13 residues. V was pared by 3 bases and J by 10 bases, with 13 bases between. The germline V gene has CDR1 MNHEY and CDR2 SMNVEV (reference sequence). The CDR3 region is CASSFGGKSPQHF. CDR3 DNA sequence: TGTGCCAGCAGTTTTGGAGGGAAGAGTCCCCAGCATTTT.

The V and J genes are TRBV15 and TRBJ1-1; D gene ambiguous. The length of the CDR3 is 14 residues. Trimming took off 0 bases at V and 1 base at J, with 6 bases between the two ends. Germline CDR1 LNHNV, CDR2 YYDKDF (reference sequence). CDR3 DNA sequence: TGTGCCACCAGCAGAGACCGGACGAACACTGAAGCTTTCTTT. This codes for CATSRDRTNTEAFF.

The chain has TRBV5-1 and TRBJ2-2; the D call may be TRBD1 or TRBD2 (5 bases each). Germline values: CDR1 SGHRS, CDR2 YFSETQ. V shed 6 bases and J shed 5 bases, with 17 bases lying between them. The length of the CDR3 is 15 residues. The DNA for the CDR3 is TGCGCCAGCAACCCTGGGGGAACGGGGACCGGGGAGCTGTTTTTT. Translation: CASNPGGTGTGELFF.

The chain links TRBV18 to TRBJ1-1; D might be TRBD1 (6 bases). Trimming pared 5 bases from V and 0 bases from J, leaving 16 bases between. The CDR3 consists of 16 residues. Germline values: CDR1 KGHSH, CDR2 LQKENI. CDR3 bases: TGTGCCAGCTCATTCACAGGGCAAATTTTGAACACTGAAGCTTTCTTT. Protein: CASSFTGQILNTEAFF.

J is TRBJ2-1 and V is TRBV19; 9 bases align to TRBD2. Germline CDR1 reads LNHDA; CDR2 reads SQIVND (reference sequence). The CDR3 contains 15 residues. Germline trimming cut 6 bases from V and 5 bases from J; bases unmatched to any gene: 8. The CDR3 bases are TGTGCCAGTAGCCGCCAGGCGGGAGGGCACAATGAGCAGTTCTTC. Its translation: CASSRQAGGHNEQFF.

The chain uses TRBV10-3 and TRBJ2-5; TRBD1 might be the D (5 bases). The V gene's germline CDR1 is ENHRY and CDR2 SYGVKD. V gave up 2 bases and J gave up 2 bases, with 12 bases separating them. The CDR3 is made up of 15 amino acids. Here the CDR3 reads CAISERQTIQETQYF. The DNA for the CDR3 is TGTGCCATCAGTGAGAGACAGACCATTCAAGAGACCCAGTACTTC.

The chain is built from TRBV9 and TRBJ2-3; no reliable D call. CDR1 and CDR2 (germline): SGDLS, YYNGEE. The CDR3 covers 14 residues. The ends were cut back, 2 bases at V and 0 bases at J, with 7 bases in the middle. DNA of the CDR3: TGTGCCAGCAGCGTGATGAGCAGCACAGATACGCAGTATTTT. This gives the protein CASSVMSSTDTQYF.

The chain uses TRBV18 and TRBJ2-1; 7 bases are shared with TRBD2. Germline CDR1 reads KGHSH; CDR2 reads LQKENI. The ends lost 3 bases at V and 4 bases at J; junction bases unmatched: 9. The CDR3 runs 16 residues. CDR3 residues: CASSPGSGVGYNEQFF. DNA for the CDR3: TGTGCCAGCTCACCGGGCAGCGGGGTGGGTTACAATGAGCAGTTCTTC.

The V gene is TRBV20-1, the J gene TRBJ1-1; D is ambiguous. The CDR3 consists of 11 residues. V was shortened by 6 bases and J by 5 bases, with 10 bases between the two germline ends. The germline gives CDR1 DFQATT, CDR2 SNEGSKA (reference sequence). The DNA of the CDR3 is TGCAGTGCCACATGGGGTACTGAAGCTTTCTTT. The encoded protein is CSATWGTEAFF.

The chain employs TRBV7-9 and TRBJ1-4, with a tentative D call TRBD1 (5 bases). This CDR3 region has 15 residues. V shed 2 bases and J shed 5 bases, with 12 bases lying between them. Germline V gene data show CDR1 as SEHNR and CDR2 as FQNEAQ (reference sequence). The CDR3 sequence is CASSLPGPRNEKLFF. Written as DNA, the CDR3 is TGTGCCAGCAGCTTACCAGGGCCCAGAAATGAAAAACTGTTTTTT.

Only one count was recorded for this clone. The rearrangement links TRBV6-5 to TRBJ2-7, with unresolved D. Trimming took off 2 bases at V and 2 bases at J, with 13 bases between the two ends. From germline, CDR1 is MNHEY and CDR2 SVGAGI. The CDR3 spans 15 residues. The CDR3 region is CASSYRPERTYEQYF. For the CDR3, the DNA is TGTGCCAGCAGTTACAGGCCAGAGAGAACCTACGAGCAGTACTTC.

V usage is TRBV6-5 and J usage is TRBJ1-2; TRBD1 is a possible D gene (6 bases). V was clipped by 5 bases and J by 4 bases, with 14 bases between them. Germline V gene data show CDR1 as MNHEY and CDR2 as SVGAGI. The CDR3 length is 14 residues. The CDR3 reads CASSMGGASYGYTF. The CDR3 DNA reads as TGTGCCAGCAGTATGGGGGGCGCAAGCTATGGCTACACCTTC.

The V and J genes are TRBV18 and TRBJ1-1, with no clear D. The CDR3 loop spans 13 amino acids. The germline V gene encodes CDR1 KGHSH and CDR2 LQKENI. V was shortened by 4 bases and J by 8 bases, with 14 bases between the two germline ends. The CDR3 region is CASSQKSASEAFF. The CDR3 DNA follows: TGTGCCAGCTCACAGAAGAGTGCCTCAGAAGCTTTCTTT.

This clone has only one observation. The chain uses TRBV6-1 and TRBJ1-5; 9 positions agree with TRBD1. The CDR3 spans 15 residues. V lost 6 bases, J lost 8 bases, and 11 bases stayed unmatched. Per germline, CDR1 MNHNS and CDR2 SASEGT. CDR3 loop: CASRRQGGLGEPQHF. Here the CDR3 DNA reads TGTGCCAGCAGGCGACAGGGGGGTCTAGGGGAGCCCCAGCATTTT.